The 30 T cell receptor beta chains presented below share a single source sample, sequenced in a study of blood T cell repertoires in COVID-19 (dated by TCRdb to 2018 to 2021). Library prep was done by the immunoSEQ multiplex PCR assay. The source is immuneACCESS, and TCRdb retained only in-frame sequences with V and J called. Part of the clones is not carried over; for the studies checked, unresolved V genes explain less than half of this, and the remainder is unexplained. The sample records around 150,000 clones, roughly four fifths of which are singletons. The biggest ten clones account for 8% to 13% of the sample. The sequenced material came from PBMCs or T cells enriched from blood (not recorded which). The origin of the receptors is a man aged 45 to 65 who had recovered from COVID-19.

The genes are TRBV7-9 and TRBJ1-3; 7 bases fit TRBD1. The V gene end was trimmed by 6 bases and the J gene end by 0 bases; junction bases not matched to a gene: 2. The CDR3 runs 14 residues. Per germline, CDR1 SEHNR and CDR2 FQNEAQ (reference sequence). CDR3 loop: CASRPGGSGNTIYF. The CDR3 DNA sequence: TGTGCCAGCAGACCAGGGGGCTCTGGAAACACCATATATTTT.

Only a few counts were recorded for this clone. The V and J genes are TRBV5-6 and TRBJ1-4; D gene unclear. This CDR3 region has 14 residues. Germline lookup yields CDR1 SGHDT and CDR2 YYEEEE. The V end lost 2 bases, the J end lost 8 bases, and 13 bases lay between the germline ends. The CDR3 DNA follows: TGTGCCAGCAGCTTAGGCAGCACGGGGGAAAAACTGTTTTTT. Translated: CASSLGSTGEKLFF. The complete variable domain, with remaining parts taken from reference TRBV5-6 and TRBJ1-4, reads DAGVTQSPTHLIKTRGQQVTLRCSPKSGHDTVSWYQQALGQGPQFIFQYYEEEERQRGNFPDRFSGHQFPNYSSELNVNALLLGDSALYLCASSLGSTGEKLFFGSGTQLSVL.

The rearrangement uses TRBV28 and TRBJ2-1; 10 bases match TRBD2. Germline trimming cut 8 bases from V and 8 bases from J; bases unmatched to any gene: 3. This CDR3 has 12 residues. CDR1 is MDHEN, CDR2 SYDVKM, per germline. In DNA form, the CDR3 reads TGTGCCAGCGAGCGGGAGGGGTATGAGCAGTTCTTC. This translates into CASEREGYEQFF.

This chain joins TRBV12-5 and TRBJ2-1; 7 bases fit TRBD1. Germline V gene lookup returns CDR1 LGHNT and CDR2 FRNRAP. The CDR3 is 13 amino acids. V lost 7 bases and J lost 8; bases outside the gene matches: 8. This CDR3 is CASAGAGGYEQFF. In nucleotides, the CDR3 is TGTGCTAGTGCCGGCGCAGGGGGATATGAGCAGTTCTTC.

The CDR3 protein is CASSQDQRLAGPDTQYF. For the CDR3, the DNA is TGTGCCAGCAGCCAAGATCAGAGACTAGCGGGACCTGATACGCAGTATTTT. The chain combines TRBV14 with TRBJ2-3, with TRBD2 identical over 11 bases. CDR3 length equals 17 residues. In germline, CDR1 is SGHDN, CDR2 FVKESK. Trimming cost V 0 bases and J 6 bases; bases outside gene matches: 8.

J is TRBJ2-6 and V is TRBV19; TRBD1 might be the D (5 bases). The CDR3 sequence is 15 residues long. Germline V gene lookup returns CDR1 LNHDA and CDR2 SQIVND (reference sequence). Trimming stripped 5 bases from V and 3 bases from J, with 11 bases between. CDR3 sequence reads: CASSLREGGANVLTF. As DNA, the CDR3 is TGTGCCAGTAGTCTCAGGGAAGGTGGGGCCAACGTCCTGACTTTC.

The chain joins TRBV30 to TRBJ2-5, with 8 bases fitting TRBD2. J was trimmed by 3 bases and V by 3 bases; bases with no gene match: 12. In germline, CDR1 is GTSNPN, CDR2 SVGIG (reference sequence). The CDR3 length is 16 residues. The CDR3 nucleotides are TGTGCCTGGAGCCGGTGGGCGGGGGGAGGTGAAGAGACCCAGTACTTC. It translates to CAWSRWAGGGEETQYF.

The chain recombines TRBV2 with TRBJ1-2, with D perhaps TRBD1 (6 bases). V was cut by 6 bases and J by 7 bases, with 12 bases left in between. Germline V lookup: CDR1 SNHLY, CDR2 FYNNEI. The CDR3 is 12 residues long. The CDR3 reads CASSRDMFGYTF. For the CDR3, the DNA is TGTGCCAGCAGCAGGGACATGTTTGGCTACACCTTC.

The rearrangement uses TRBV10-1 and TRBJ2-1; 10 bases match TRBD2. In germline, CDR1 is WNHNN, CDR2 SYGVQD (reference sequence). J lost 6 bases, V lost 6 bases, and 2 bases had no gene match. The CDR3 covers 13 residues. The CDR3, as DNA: TGCGCCAGCAGGTCTAGCGGGAGCAATGAGCAGTTCTTC. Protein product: CASRSSGSNEQFF.

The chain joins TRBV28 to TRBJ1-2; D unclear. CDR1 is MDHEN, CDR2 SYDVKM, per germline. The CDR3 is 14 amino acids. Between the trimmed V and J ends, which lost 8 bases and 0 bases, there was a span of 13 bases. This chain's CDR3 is CASREGSTNYGYTF. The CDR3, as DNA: TGTGCCAGCCGTGAGGGCAGTACTAACTATGGCTACACCTTC.

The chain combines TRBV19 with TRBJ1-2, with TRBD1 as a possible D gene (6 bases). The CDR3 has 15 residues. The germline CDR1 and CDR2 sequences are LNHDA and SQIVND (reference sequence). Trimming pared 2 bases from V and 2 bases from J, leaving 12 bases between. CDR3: CASSITGSWNYGYTF. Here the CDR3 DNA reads TGTGCCAGTAGTATAACAGGGTCGTGGAACTATGGCTACACCTTC.

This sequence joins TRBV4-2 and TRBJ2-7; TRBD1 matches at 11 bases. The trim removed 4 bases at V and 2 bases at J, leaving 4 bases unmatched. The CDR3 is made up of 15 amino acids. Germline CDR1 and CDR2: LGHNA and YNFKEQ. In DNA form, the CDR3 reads TGTGCCAGCAGCCCGGGACAGGGGGGGACCTACGAGCAGTACTTC. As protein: CASSPGQGGTYEQYF.

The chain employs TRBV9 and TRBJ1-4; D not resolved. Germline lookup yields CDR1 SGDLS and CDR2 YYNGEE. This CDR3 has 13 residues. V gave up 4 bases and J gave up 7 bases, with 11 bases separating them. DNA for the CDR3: TGTGCCAGCAGCCCAACGGTTGGTGAAAAACTGTTTTTT. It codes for CASSPTVGEKLFF.

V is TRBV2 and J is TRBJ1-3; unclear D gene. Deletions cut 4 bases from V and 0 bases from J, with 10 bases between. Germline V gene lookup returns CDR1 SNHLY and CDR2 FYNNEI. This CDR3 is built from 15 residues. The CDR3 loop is CASSGPSISGNTIYF. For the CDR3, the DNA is TGTGCCAGCAGTGGGCCCAGTATCTCTGGAAACACCATATATTTT.

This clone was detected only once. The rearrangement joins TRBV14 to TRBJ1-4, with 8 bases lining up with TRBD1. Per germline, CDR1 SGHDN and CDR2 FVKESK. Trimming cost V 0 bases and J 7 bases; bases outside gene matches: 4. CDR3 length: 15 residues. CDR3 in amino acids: CASSQESGGGEKLFF. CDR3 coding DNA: TGTGCCAGCAGCCAAGAATCAGGGGGCGGTGAAAAACTGTTTTTT.

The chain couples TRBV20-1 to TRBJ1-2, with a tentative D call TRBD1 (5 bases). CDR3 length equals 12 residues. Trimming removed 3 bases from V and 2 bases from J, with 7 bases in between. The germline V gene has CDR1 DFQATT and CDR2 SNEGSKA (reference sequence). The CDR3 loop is CSASAGNYGYTF. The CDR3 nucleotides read TGCAGTGCTAGTGCAGGGAACTATGGCTACACCTTC.

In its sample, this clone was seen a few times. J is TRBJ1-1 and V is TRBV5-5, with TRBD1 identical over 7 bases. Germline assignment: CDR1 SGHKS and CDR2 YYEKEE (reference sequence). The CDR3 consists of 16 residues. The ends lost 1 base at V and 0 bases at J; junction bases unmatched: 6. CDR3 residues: CASSLNMGQMNTEAFF. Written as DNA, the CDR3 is TGTGCCAGCAGCTTGAACATGGGACAGATGAACACTGAAGCTTTCTTT.

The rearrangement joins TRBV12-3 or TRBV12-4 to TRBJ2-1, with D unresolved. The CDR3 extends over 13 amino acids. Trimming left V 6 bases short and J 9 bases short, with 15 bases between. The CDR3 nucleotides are TGTGCCAGCAGGAACAATCTAGAGGTTGAGCAGTTCTTC. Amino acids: CASRNNLEVEQFF.

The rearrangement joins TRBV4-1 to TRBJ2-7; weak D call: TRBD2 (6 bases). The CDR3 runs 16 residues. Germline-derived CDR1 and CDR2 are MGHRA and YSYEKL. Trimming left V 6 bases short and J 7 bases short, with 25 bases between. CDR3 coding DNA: TGCGCCAGCAGTGCGGGACTGCAGCTAAGAGTCTTTGAGCAGTACTTC. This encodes CASSAGLQLRVFEQYF.

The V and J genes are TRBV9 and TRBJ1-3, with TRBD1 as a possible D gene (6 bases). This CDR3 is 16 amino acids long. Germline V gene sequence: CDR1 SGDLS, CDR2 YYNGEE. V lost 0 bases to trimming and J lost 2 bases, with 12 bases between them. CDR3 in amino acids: CASSVGGQLTGNTIYF. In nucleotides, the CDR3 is TGTGCCAGCAGCGTAGGGGGACAACTCACTGGAAACACCATATATTTT.

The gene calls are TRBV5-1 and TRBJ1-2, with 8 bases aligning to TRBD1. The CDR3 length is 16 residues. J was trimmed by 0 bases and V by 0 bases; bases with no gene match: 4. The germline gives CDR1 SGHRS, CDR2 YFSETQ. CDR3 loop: CASSLVPGGTNYGYTF. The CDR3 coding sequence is TGCGCCAGCAGCTTGGTTCCAGGGGGCACTAACTATGGCTACACCTTC.

This CDR3 is CASSTGGISGNTIYF. CDR3 nucleotides: TGTGCCAGCAGCACAGGGGGTATCTCTGGAAACACCATATATTTT. The V gene is TRBV9, the J gene TRBJ1-3; TRBD1 matches at 8 bases. Germline V gene sequence: CDR1 SGDLS, CDR2 YYNGEE. J was trimmed by 0 bases and V by 4 bases; bases with no gene match: 3. CDR3 size: 15 residues. Full variable domain (rest looked up from reference TRBV9 and TRBJ1-3): DSGVTQTPKHLITATGQRVTLRCSPRSGDLSVYWYQQSLDQGLQFLIQYYNGEERAKGNILERFSAQQFPDLHSELNLSSLELGDSALYFCASSTGGISGNTIYFGEGSWLTVV.

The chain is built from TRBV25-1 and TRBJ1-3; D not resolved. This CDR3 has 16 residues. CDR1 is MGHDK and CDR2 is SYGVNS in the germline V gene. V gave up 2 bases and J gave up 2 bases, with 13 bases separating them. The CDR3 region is CASSERGLGTGNTIYF. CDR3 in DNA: TGTGCCAGCAGTGAACGGGGTCTAGGGACTGGAAACACCATATATTTT.

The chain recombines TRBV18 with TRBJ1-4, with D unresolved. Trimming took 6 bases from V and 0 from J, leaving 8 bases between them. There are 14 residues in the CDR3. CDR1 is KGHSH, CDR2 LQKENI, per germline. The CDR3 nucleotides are TGTGCCAGCTCCGAGACACCAACTAATGAAAAACTGTTTTTT. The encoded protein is CASSETPTNEKLFF.

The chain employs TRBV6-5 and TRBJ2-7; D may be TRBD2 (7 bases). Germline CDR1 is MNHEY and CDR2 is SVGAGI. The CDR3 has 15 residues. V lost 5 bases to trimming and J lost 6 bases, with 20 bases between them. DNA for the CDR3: TGTGCCAGCAGTCCGAGGTCGGGGGGCGGAGGCGAGCAGTACTTC. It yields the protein CASSPRSGGGGEQYF.

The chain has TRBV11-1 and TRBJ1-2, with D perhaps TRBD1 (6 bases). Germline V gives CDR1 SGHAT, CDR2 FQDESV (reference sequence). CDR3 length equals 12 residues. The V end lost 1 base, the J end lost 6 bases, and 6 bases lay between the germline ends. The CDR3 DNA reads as TGTGCCAGCAGCTTAGGGGGGCATGGCTACACCTTC. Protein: CASSLGGHGYTF.

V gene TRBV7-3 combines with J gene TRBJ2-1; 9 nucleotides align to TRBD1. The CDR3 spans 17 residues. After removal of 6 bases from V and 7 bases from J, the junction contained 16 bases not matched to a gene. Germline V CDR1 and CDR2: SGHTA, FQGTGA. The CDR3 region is CASRNLKAGTGRNEQFF. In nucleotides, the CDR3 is TGTGCCAGCAGGAATCTAAAGGCCGGGACAGGGAGAAATGAGCAGTTCTTC.

The CDR3 bases are TGCAGCGTCCAAGCCGGGAATAGCAATCAGCCCCAGCATTTT. It specifies CSVQAGNSNQPQHF. The rearrangement links TRBV29-1 to TRBJ1-5; no reliable D call. The V gene's germline CDR1 is SQVTM and CDR2 ANQGSEA. The length of the CDR3 is 14 residues. V was cut by 6 bases and J by 0 bases, with 12 bases left in between.

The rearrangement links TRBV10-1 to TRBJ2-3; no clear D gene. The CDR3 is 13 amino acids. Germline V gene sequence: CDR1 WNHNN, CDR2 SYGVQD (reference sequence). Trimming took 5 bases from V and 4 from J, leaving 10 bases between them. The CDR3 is CASSPTWADTQYF. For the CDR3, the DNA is TGCGCCAGCAGTCCGACATGGGCAGATACGCAGTATTTT.

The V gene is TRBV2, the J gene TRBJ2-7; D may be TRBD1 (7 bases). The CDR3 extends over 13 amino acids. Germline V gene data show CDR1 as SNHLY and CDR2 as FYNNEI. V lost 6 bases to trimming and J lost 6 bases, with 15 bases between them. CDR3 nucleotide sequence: TGTGCCAGCAGCTTATCAGGGGGGAGCGAGCAGTACTTC. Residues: CASSLSGGSEQYF.